These 29 T cell receptor beta chains came from one sample sequenced in a study of blood T cell repertoires in COVID-19. Clones were read by immunoSEQ multiplex PCR, and TCRdb kept only the in-frame ones, dropping some. Of around 250,000 clones in the sample, more than 85% were seen once. Input material: PBMCs or T cells enriched from blood (not recorded which). The receptors were sampled from a man between 40 and 49 years old who had been exposed to COVID-19.

This CDR3 is CASSFSRDTRKNTEAFF. As DNA, the CDR3 is TGCGCCAGCAGCTTTAGCCGGGACACCAGGAAGAACACTGAAGCTTTCTTT. The chain uses TRBV5-1 and TRBJ1-1, with a weak D call TRBD1 (6 bases). Per germline, CDR1 SGHRS and CDR2 YFSETQ. Trimming took 2 bases from V and 1 from J, leaving 18 bases between them. The CDR3 has 17 residues.

The chain employs TRBV21-1 and TRBJ2-2; the listed D gene, TRBD1, was not tested against the DNA. TRBV21-1 is designated a pseudogene. This CDR3 is 15 amino acids long. The CDR3 spells CASSRGGGFPGELFF. The CDR3 region has the DNA TGTGCCAGCAGCAGAGGGGGCGGGTTCCCCGGGGAGCTGTTTTTT.

The chain carries TRBV9 and TRBJ1-2; D is unclear. The CDR3 covers 14 residues. With 0 bases removed from V and 3 bases from J, the gap between germline ends came to 9 bases. The V gene's germline CDR1 is SGDLS and CDR2 YYNGEE. The CDR3 here is CASSVAERDYGYTF. CDR3 DNA: TGTGCCAGCAGCGTAGCAGAGCGGGACTATGGCTACACCTTC.

The chain is built from TRBV3-1 (or the pseudogene TRBV3-2) and TRBJ1-1; D is uncertain. The CDR3 runs 13 residues. V lost 5 bases and J 2 bases, leaving 9 bases between the germline ends. CDR1 and CDR2 (germline): LGHDT, YNNKEL (reference sequence). The CDR3 coding sequence is TGTGCCAGCAGCGAGGAACTTAACACTGAAGCTTTCTTT. Translated, it gives CASSEELNTEAFF.

The gene calls are TRBV7-6 and TRBJ1-6; D might be TRBD1 (6 bases). Trimming left V 2 bases short and J 7 bases short, with 12 bases between. Germline V gene sequence: CDR1 SGHVS, CDR2 FNYEAQ. The CDR3 runs 15 residues. Written as DNA, the CDR3 is TGTGCCAGCAGCTTATCGCAGGGGCCAAATTCACCCCTCCACTTT. This encodes CASSLSQGPNSPLHF.

This clone was detected once. This chain links TRBV6-1 with TRBJ1-6; the D gene is possibly TRBD1 (6 bases). The ends were cut back, 1 base at V and 9 bases at J, with 13 bases in the middle. The CDR3 is made up of 15 amino acids. Germline V gene sequence: CDR1 MNHNS, CDR2 SASEGT. CDR3 bases: TGTGCCAGCAGTGAAGAACAGGGTATTGGTTCACCCCTCCACTTT. Its protein is CASSEEQGIGSPLHF.

The V and J genes are TRBV28 and TRBJ1-5, with D possibly TRBD1 on 5 matching bases. CDR1 is MDHEN and CDR2 is SYDVKM in the germline V gene. This CDR3 comprises 13 residues. The V end was cut by 7 bases, the J end by 3 bases, with 10 bases between. CDR3 in DNA: TGTGCCAGCATGGAGGGGATCAATCAGCCCCAGCATTTT. This sequence encodes CASMEGINQPQHF.

The gene calls are TRBV9 and TRBJ2-3; possible D gene TRBD2, 6 bases. This CDR3 spans 14 amino acids. The germline gives CDR1 SGDLS, CDR2 YYNGEE. V was shortened by 7 bases and J by 3 bases, with 15 bases between the two germline ends. The CDR3 nucleotides read TGTGCCAGCCAACGGAGGGCCACGACAGATACGCAGTATTTT. As protein: CASQRRATTDTQYF.

The chain's CDR3 is CASIVDRGHEQYF. The CDR3 DNA follows: TGTGCCAGCATTGTGGACAGGGGTCACGAGCAGTACTTC. The J gene is TRBJ2-7, the V gene TRBV9; 9 bases line up with TRBD1. V lost 6 bases and J lost 5; bases outside the gene matches: 6. The CDR3 contains 13 residues. Per the germline V gene, CDR1 is SGDLS and CDR2 is YYNGEE.

The chain couples TRBV7-9 to TRBJ2-3, with D hard to call. There are 16 residues in the CDR3. The germline CDR1 and CDR2 sequences are SEHNR and FQNEAQ (reference sequence). V shed 4 bases and J shed 2 bases, with 16 bases lying between them. CDR3 coding DNA: TGTGCCAGCAGCTCATTGACACGCCAGCCCACAGATACGCAGTATTTT. This gives the protein CASSSLTRQPTDTQYF.

The chain joins TRBV7-3 to TRBJ2-1; TRBD2 agrees at 9 bases. The germline V gene has CDR1 SGHTA and CDR2 FQGTGA. The CDR3 extends over 18 amino acids. J lost 7 bases, V lost 2 bases, and 15 bases had no gene match. CDR3 sequence: CASSLVGVAGVNRNEQFF. The CDR3 DNA reads TGTGCCAGCAGCTTAGTAGGGGTAGCGGGAGTGAATCGGAATGAGCAGTTCTTC.

This clone was found once. The rearrangement joins TRBV9 to TRBJ2-3; D is undetermined. The CDR3 has 16 residues. CDR1 SGDLS and CDR2 YYNGEE come from the germline V gene. V was shortened by 0 bases and J by 1 base, with 12 bases between the two germline ends. CDR3: CASSVVPLLRTDTQYF. CDR3 nucleotide sequence: TGTGCCAGCAGCGTAGTCCCACTCTTACGCACAGATACGCAGTATTTT.

This sequence joins TRBV7-9 and TRBJ2-3; 11 bases match TRBD1. The CDR3 loop spans 16 amino acids. J lost 4 bases, V lost 5 bases, and 8 bases had no gene match. The germline CDR1 and CDR2 sequences are SEHNR and FQNEAQ (reference sequence). In nucleotides, the CDR3 is TGTGCCAGCAGCATCGGGACAGGGGGTAGGGCAGATACGCAGTATTTT. Translated: CASSIGTGGRADTQYF.

This clone was seen once. This chain joins TRBV5-1 and TRBJ2-1, with 7 bases matching TRBD2. This CDR3 is 15 amino acids long. Unmatched junction bases numbered 8, after V lost 1 base and J lost 7 bases. Germline V lookup: CDR1 SGHRS, CDR2 YFSETQ. CDR3 in DNA: TGCGCCAGCAGCTTGACGGGAGGCCTTTGGAATGAGCAGTTCTTC. Residues: CASSLTGGLWNEQFF.

This chain joins TRBV10-1 and TRBJ2-1, with a tentative D call TRBD2 (5 bases). The CDR3 extends over 12 amino acids. V was trimmed by 0 bases and J by 10 bases, leaving 7 bases between them. Germline V gene data show CDR1 as WNHNN and CDR2 as SYGVQD (reference sequence). The CDR3 DNA follows: TGCGCCAGCAGTGAGTCTAGAGGGGAGCAGTTCTTC. Protein product: CASSESRGEQFF.

The V and J genes are TRBV9 and TRBJ2-1, with unresolved D. The V and J ends lost 0 bases and 6 bases respectively, with 4 bases between them. The CDR3 is 12 amino acids. CDR1 and CDR2 (germline): SGDLS, YYNGEE. For the CDR3, the DNA is TGTGCCAGCAGCGTAGGGCTCAATGAGCAGTTCTTC. Translated: CASSVGLNEQFF.

The chain links TRBV6-2 or TRBV6-3 to TRBJ1-5; D is perhaps TRBD1 (5 bases). Germline V gene lookup returns CDR1 MNHEY and CDR2 SVGEGT. The V end was cut by 3 bases, the J end by 5 bases, with 17 bases between. The CDR3 covers 16 residues. The CDR3: CASSYRGMRLDQPQHF. The CDR3 bases are TGTGCCAGCAGTTATAGGGGTATGAGGCTTGATCAGCCCCAGCATTTT.

Comment on this clone: A junction end diverges from the germline sequence, so it may reflect a read error. This chain joins TRBV19 and TRBJ1-2; TRBD1 matches 7 bases. CDR3 length: 18 amino acids. Germline loops: CDR1 LNHDA, CDR2 SQIVND (reference sequence). The DNA for the CDR3 is TGTGCCAGTAGTTCCTCACAGCGACAGGGACGATCTAAGTATGGCTACACCTTC. Translating gives CASSSSQRQGRSKYGYTF. The complete variable domain, with remaining parts taken from reference TRBV19 and TRBJ1-2, reads DGGITQSPKYLFRKEGQNVTLSCEQNLNHDAMYWYRQDPGQGLRLIYYSQIVNDFQKGDIAEGYSVSREKKESFPLTVTSAQKNPTAFYLCASSSSQRQGRSKYGYTFGSGTRLTVV.

This clone was recorded once. The chain couples TRBV5-4 to TRBJ2-5; D not resolved. This CDR3 contains 14 residues. Trimming removed 3 bases from V and 3 bases from J, with 12 bases in between. CDR1 and CDR2 (germline): SGHNT, YYREEE (reference sequence). The CDR3 here is CASSYSWQEETQYF. In nucleotides, the CDR3 is TGTGCCAGCAGCTACTCCTGGCAGGAAGAGACCCAGTACTTC.

This rearrangement joins TRBV5-6 to TRBJ2-2; TRBD1 matches at 8 bases. CDR3 size: 15 residues. Germline CDR1 reads SGHDT; CDR2 reads YYEEEE. V was clipped by 1 base and J by 7 bases; unmatched bases: 6. CDR3 loop: CASSLIDRGGGELFF. The CDR3 bases are TGTGCCAGCAGCTTGATCGACAGGGGTGGCGGGGAGCTGTTTTTT.

This clone was found once. This chain links TRBV5-4 with TRBJ1-2; a weak D match, TRBD1 (5 bases). Germline V gives CDR1 SGHNT, CDR2 YYREEE (reference sequence). V was shortened by 4 bases and J by 4 bases, with 14 bases between the two germline ends. The CDR3 runs to 14 residues. The CDR3 spells CASSLSGTFYGYTF. The DNA of the CDR3 is TGTGCCAGCAGCCTCTCAGGGACTTTCTATGGCTACACCTTC.

V gene TRBV6-4 combines with J gene TRBJ1-5; D not certain. V was trimmed by 8 bases and J by 6 bases, leaving 14 bases between them. Germline lookup yields CDR1 MRHNA and CDR2 SNTAGT. This CDR3 has 13 residues. This CDR3 reads CASAVAGSQPQHF. For the CDR3, the DNA is TGTGCCAGCGCTGTTGCAGGAAGTCAGCCCCAGCATTTT.

The chain carries TRBV2 and TRBJ2-2, with D tentatively TRBD2 (6 bases). Germline V lookup: CDR1 SNHLY, CDR2 FYNNEI. Trimming left V 8 bases short and J 6 bases short, with 19 bases between. CDR3 size: 15 residues. CDR3 in DNA: TGTGCCAGCCGGGTGGGGACTGTGCGCGCCGGGGAGCTGTTTTTT. It yields the protein CASRVGTVRAGELFF.

V usage is TRBV4-3 and J usage is TRBJ1-2; TRBD1 matches 8 bases. This CDR3 has 14 residues. Looked up from germline, CDR1 is LGHNA and CDR2 is YSLEER. The V segment lost 5 bases and the J segment 7 bases; nucleotides outside the gene matches: 9. For the CDR3, the DNA is TGCGCCAGCAGCATAATGACAGGGGAAGGTGGCTACACCTTC. Residues: CASSIMTGEGGYTF.

The chain carries TRBV12-3 or TRBV12-4 and TRBJ2-7, with 8 positions matching TRBD1. The CDR3 sequence is 13 residues long. J was trimmed by 6 bases and V by 3 bases; bases with no gene match: 4. The CDR3 loop is CASSLDRVGEQYF. The CDR3 DNA reads TGTGCCAGCAGTTTGGACAGGGTGGGCGAGCAGTACTTC.

This chain uses TRBV4-1 with TRBJ1-3; tentative D call: TRBD1 (5 bases). Trimming cost V 4 bases and J 0 bases, with 16 bases left between them. Germline V gene data show CDR1 as MGHRA and CDR2 as YSYEKL. The CDR3 totals 17 residues. CDR3 in amino acids: CASSPTTGVLSGNTIYF. The CDR3 nucleotides read TGCGCCAGCAGCCCAACTACAGGCGTCCTCTCTGGAAACACCATATATTTT.

The chain links TRBV9 to TRBJ2-2; TRBD1 agrees at 8 bases. The germline CDR1 and CDR2 sequences are SGDLS and YYNGEE. J was trimmed by 3 bases and V by 0 bases; bases with no gene match: 4. The CDR3 extends over 16 amino acids. The CDR3 loop reads CASSVAAGGHTGELFF. CDR3 coding DNA: TGTGCCAGCAGCGTAGCGGCAGGGGGCCACACCGGGGAGCTGTTTTTT.

The CDR3 spells CASSLPHGTAPNYGYTF. The CDR3 nucleotides are TGTGCCAGCAGTTTACCCCACGGGACAGCCCCTAACTATGGCTACACCTTC. The chain is built from TRBV28 and TRBJ1-2, with 7 positions matching TRBD1. The CDR3 has 17 residues. CDR1 and CDR2 from the germline V gene are MDHEN and SYDVKM. The V and J ends lost 2 bases and 0 bases, in that order; junction bases with no gene match: 9.

The chain employs TRBV6-4 and TRBJ1-2, with TRBD1 identical over 7 bases. Germline loops: CDR1 MRHNA, CDR2 SNTAGT. V was pared by 6 bases and J by 6 bases, with 7 bases of the junction left unmatched. CDR3 length equals 13 residues. For the CDR3, the DNA is TGTGCCAGCAGCGAGACAGGGAGCCATGGCTACACCTTC. Its protein product is CASSETGSHGYTF.